Following are 13 T cell receptor beta chains from one sample sequenced in a study of blood T cells in healthy people across ages. Sample-barcoded 5' priming and a J-beta primer mix drove a second PCR of about 7 to 12 cycles. TCRdb reanalysed the 5' RACE reads using MiXCR and keeps one entry per CDR3 protein. The sample has 1.2 million to 1.5 million distinct CDR3 sequences, about 40% seen once; the top ten hold 7.9%. The sequenced material came from blood. The receptor set was obtained from a woman under 30 in good health.

The V gene is TRBV20-1, the J gene TRBJ2-1; 9 bases are a match to TRBD1. The germline V gene encodes CDR1 DFQATT and CDR2 SNEGSKA (reference sequence). With V trimmed by 0 bases and J by 4 bases, 4 bases remained unmatched. The CDR3 covers 15 residues. The CDR3 loop reads CSARDGQGSYNEQFF. The CDR3 nucleotides are TGCAGTGCTAGAGATGGACAGGGGAGTTACAATGAGCAGTTCTTC.

V usage is TRBV20-1 and J usage is TRBJ2-3; 13 bases are a match to TRBD2. J lost 5 bases, V lost 6 bases, and 5 bases had no gene match. Per the germline V gene, CDR1 is DFQATT and CDR2 is SNEGSKA (reference sequence). There are 14 residues in the CDR3. CDR3 nucleotides: TGCAGTGCACTAGCGGGGGGGCCTAAAGATACGCAGTATTTT. Translation gives CSALAGGPKDTQYF.

For this clonotype: The junction differs from germline at one of its ends, possibly a read error. The chain combines TRBV28 with TRBJ2-7; no clear D. Per germline, CDR1 MDHEN and CDR2 SYDVKM. The CDR3 contains 14 residues. CDR3 nucleotides: TGTCCCAGCAGTTTAATAGACAAACACTACGAGCAGTACTTC. Protein: CPSSLIDKHYEQYF.

The CDR3 region is CASSEQGQPQHF. The CDR3 nucleotides are TGTGCCAGCAGTGAACAGGGGCAGCCCCAGCATTTT. J is TRBJ1-5 and V is TRBV28; TRBD1 matches at 7 bases. The germline V gene encodes CDR1 MDHEN and CDR2 SYDVKM. V was clipped by 5 bases and J by 7 bases; unmatched bases: 2. The length of the CDR3 is 12 residues.

The V call is TRBV12-3 or TRBV12-4, the J call TRBJ1-2; D is unresolved. V was pared by 2 bases and J by 7 bases, with 11 bases between. CDR3 length equals 13 residues. Written as DNA, the CDR3 is TGTGCCAGCAGTTTAAACATGGTCTCTGGCTACACCTTC. Translating gives CASSLNMVSGYTF.

In the case of this clonotype: A much larger clone differs from this one at a single base, so this may be a read error. The CDR3 region is CASSQDRGRGSTNEKLFF. The DNA for the CDR3 is TGCGCCAGCAGCCAAGACCGGGGGAGGGGCTCAACTAATGAAAAACTGTTTTTT. V gene TRBV4-1 combines with J gene TRBJ1-4; D is perhaps TRBD1 (5 bases). V was clipped by 0 bases and J by 0 bases, with 14 bases between them. CDR1 is MGHRA, CDR2 YSYEKL, per germline. The CDR3 runs to 18 residues.

At least ten counts were recorded for this clonotype. The genes are TRBV5-1 and TRBJ2-7; D may be TRBD2 (6 bases). V lost 0 bases to trimming and J lost 0 bases, with 7 bases between them. The CDR3 totals 14 residues. The germline V gene has CDR1 SGHRS and CDR2 YFSETQ. CDR3 in DNA: TGCGCCAGCAGCTTGGACGGGAGCTCCTACGAGCAGTACTTC. Translating it yields CASSLDGSSYEQYF.

J is TRBJ2-1 and V is TRBV7-2, with 13 bases identical to TRBD2. From germline, CDR1 is SGHTA and CDR2 FQGNSA. This CDR3 contains 16 residues. V gave up 11 bases and J gave up 3 bases; unmatched junction bases: 10. CDR3 residues: CACTTGTSGNYNEQFF. The CDR3 DNA follows: TGTGCCTGCACCACCGGGACTAGCGGGAACTACAATGAGCAGTTCTTC.

CDR3: CASRIRTGDNEQFF. The DNA for the CDR3 is TGCGCCAGCAGAATCCGGACAGGGGACAATGAGCAGTTCTTC. The genes are TRBV5-1 and TRBJ2-1; 9 bases fit TRBD1. The CDR3 is made up of 14 amino acids. The J segment lost 5 bases and the V segment lost 5 bases, leaving 5 bases of the junction unmatched. Germline CDR1 is SGHRS and CDR2 is YFSETQ. Full variable domain (outside the CDR3, taken from reference TRBV5-1 and TRBJ2-1): KAGVTQTPRYLIKTRGQQVTLSCSPISGHRSVSWYQQTPGQGLQFLFEYFSETQRNKGNFPGRFSGRQFSNSRSEMNVSTLELGDSALYLCASRIRTGDNEQFFGPGTRLTVL.

This chain uses TRBV29-1 with TRBJ2-1; a possible D gene is TRBD2 (6 bases). The germline V gene encodes CDR1 SQVTM and CDR2 ANQGSEA. The CDR3 spans 16 residues. V gave up 5 bases and J gave up 4 bases, with 21 bases separating them. In DNA form, the CDR3 reads TGCAGCGTTTATCCTTTGGGGGGATTGGCGTACAATGAGCAGTTCTTC. This codes for CSVYPLGGLAYNEQFF.

The chain recombines TRBV20-1 with TRBJ1-2; a possible D gene is TRBD1 (5 bases). The CDR3 totals 14 residues. Trimming took 7 bases from V and 4 from J, leaving 19 bases between them. Looked up from germline, CDR1 is DFQATT and CDR2 is SNEGSKA (reference sequence). The CDR3: CSVKGPREGYGYTF. CDR3 DNA: TGCAGTGTCAAGGGACCCCGGGAGGGCTATGGCTACACCTTC.

This clonotype was seen more than once but under ten times. The chain combines TRBV6-5 with TRBJ2-1; TRBD2 aligns across 10 bases. Germline loops: CDR1 MNHEY, CDR2 SVGAGI. This CDR3 comprises 13 residues. V was pared by 4 bases and J by 12 bases, with 6 bases of the junction left unmatched. CDR3: CASSSAASGGQFF. The DNA of the CDR3 is TGTGCCAGCAGTTCAGCTGCTAGCGGGGGGCAGTTCTTC.

CDR3 in DNA: TGTGCCAGCAGCTTCATGGGTGGGACTGAAGCTTTCTTT. Translating it yields CASSFMGGTEAFF. The chain carries TRBV11-3 and TRBJ1-1; unclear D gene. Between the trimmed V and J ends, which lost 3 bases and 5 bases, there was a span of 10 bases. CDR1 is SGHNT, CDR2 YENEEA, per germline. The CDR3 runs to 13 residues. Full variable domain (remainder filled in from reference TRBV11-3 and TRBJ1-1): EAGVVQSPRYKIIEKKQPVAFWCNPISGHNTLYWYLQNLGQGPELLIRYENEEAVDDSQLPKDRFSAERLKGVDSTLKIQPAELGDSAVYLCASSFMGGTEAFFGQGTRLTVV.